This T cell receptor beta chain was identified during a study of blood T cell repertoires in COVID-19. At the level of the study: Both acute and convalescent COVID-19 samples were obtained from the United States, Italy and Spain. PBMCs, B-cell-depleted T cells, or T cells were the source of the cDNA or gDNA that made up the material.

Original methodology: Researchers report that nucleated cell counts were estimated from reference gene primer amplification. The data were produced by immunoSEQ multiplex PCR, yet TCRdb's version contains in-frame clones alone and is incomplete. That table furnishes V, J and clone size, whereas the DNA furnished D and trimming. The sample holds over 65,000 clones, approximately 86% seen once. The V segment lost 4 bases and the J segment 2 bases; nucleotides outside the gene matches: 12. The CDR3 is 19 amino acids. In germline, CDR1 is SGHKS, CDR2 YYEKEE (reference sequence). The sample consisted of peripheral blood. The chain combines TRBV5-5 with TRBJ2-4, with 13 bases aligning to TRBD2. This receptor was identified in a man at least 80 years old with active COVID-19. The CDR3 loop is CASSTRTSGGDRTKNIQYF. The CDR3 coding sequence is TGTGCCAGCAGCACCCGGACTAGCGGGGGTGACAGGACCAAAAACATTCAGTACTTC.